This is a list of T cell receptor beta chains from one sample in a study of blood T cell repertoires in COVID-19. Some clones are missing from TCRdb's copy, which holds only in-frame ones; the method was immunoSEQ multiplex PCR. The sample contains a few hundred thousand clones, approximately 88% of which appear only once. Sequencing used peripheral blood. All receptors derive from a woman aged 30 to 39 who had recovered from COVID-19. Both conserved end residues are part of each CDR3. D genes are given only for firm matches. Clone size is given for some rows only: seen once, a few or many times, or a class if the clone is expanded.

len	d_gene	abundance	v_gene	j_gene	CDR3nt	CDR3aa
15	TRBD1	-	TRBV5-1	TRBJ2-7	TGCGCCAGTAGCCCCCCGGGACAGGGACTGTACGAGCAGTACTTC	CASSPPGQGLYEQYF
14	-	-	TRBV7-2	TRBJ1-1	TGTGCCAGCAGCTCGACTCATCAGTTGACTGAAGCTTTCTTT	CASSSTHQLTEAFF
14	-	-	TRBV5-6	TRBJ1-5	TGTGCCAGCAGCCCACCGGGTAGCAATCAGCCCCAGCATTTT	CASSPPGSNQPQHF
11	-	-	TRBV2	TRBJ2-7	TGTGCCAGCAGCGGGGGCTACGAGCAGTACTTC	CASSGGYEQYF
14	-	-	TRBV5-1	TRBJ2-3	TGCGCCAGCAGCAGGGACATTCGCACAGATACGCAGTATTTT	CASSRDIRTDTQYF
17	TRBD1	-	TRBV9	TRBJ1-1	TGTGCCAGCAGCCCAGGGGTGGCAGGGGGAAAGGGCACTGAAGCTTTCTTT	CASSPGVAGGKGTEAFF
14	-	few	TRBV4-2	TRBJ2-7	TGTGCCAGCAGCCACGGGGGAAGCTCCTACGAGCAGTACTTC	CASSHGGSSYEQYF
18	TRBD1	-	TRBV19	TRBJ2-6	TGTGCCAGTAGTAGAGGGGACAGGAGGGGTTCTGGGGCCAACGTCCTGACTTTC	CASSRGDRRGSGANVLTF
13	-	-	TRBV19	TRBJ2-7	TGTGCCAGTAGTTTGAGGCCCGCCTACGAGCAGTACTTC	CASSLRPAYEQYF
14	TRBD2	few	TRBV27	TRBJ2-7	TGTGCCAGCACCCCCGCGGGGGGGCCCTACGAGCAGTACTTC	CASTPAGGPYEQYF
13	-	-	TRBV28	TRBJ1-5	TGTGCCAGCAGGCGGGGGGTTGAAGGGCCCCAGCATTTT	CASRRGVEGPQHF
16	TRBD2	-	TRBV7-3	TRBJ2-1	TGTGCCAGCAGCTTAGATCCTAGCGGGGGGGACAATGAGCAGTTCTTC	CASSLDPSGGDNEQFF
13	-	-	TRBV5-1	TRBJ1-1	TGCGCCAGCCCCGGGGGTAAAAACACTGAAGCTTTCTTT	CASPGGKNTEAFF
13	-	once	TRBV18	TRBJ2-5	TGTGCCAGCTCAGCTGCGCAAAAAGAGACCCAGTACTTC	CASSAAQKETQYF
17	TRBD1	once	TRBV7-3	TRBJ2-1	TGTGCCAGCAGCTTAGGACCGCCGGGACAGGGATTCGATGAGCAGTTCTTC	CASSLGPPGQGFDEQFF
13	TRBD1	-	TRBV27	TRBJ2-4	TGTGCCAGCATTGACAGGGGGAAAAACATTCAGTACTTC	CASIDRGKNIQYF
18	TRBD2	-	TRBV19	TRBJ2-7	TGTGCCAGTAGAGAATCCACTAGCGGGGGCCTTCGCTCCTACGAGCAGTACTTC	CASRESTSGGLRSYEQYF
18	TRBD2	-	TRBV5-6	TRBJ2-3	TGTGCCAGCAGCTTGGCCATACTAGCGGGGGCGAACACAGATACGCAGTATTTT	CASSLAILAGANTDTQYF
15	-	-	TRBV4-1	TRBJ1-5	TGCGCCAGCAGCCAAGAAGGGCAGCGGGGGGGGCCCCAGCATTTT	CASSQEGQRGGPQHF
15	TRBD2	once	TRBV4-2	TRBJ2-7	TGTGCCAGCAGCCAAGGGGTAGCGGGGGCAGGGGAGCAGTACTTC	CASSQGVAGAGEQYF
17	TRBD2	-	TRBV11-2	TRBJ2-7	TGTGCCAGCAGCTTAGAGAGGACTAGCGGGGCTAGCTACGAGCAGTACTTC	CASSLERTSGASYEQYF
19	TRBD2	-	TRBV7-8	TRBJ2-3	TGTGCCAGCAGCCTAAGACACCGATCTAGCGGGGGGAGTACAGATACGCAGTATTTT	CASSLRHRSSGGSTDTQYF
14	-	once	TRBV7-9	TRBJ1-4	TGTGCCAGCAGCTCCGGGACACTAAATGAAAAACTGTTTTTT	CASSSGTLNEKLFF
14	-	-	TRBV2	TRBJ1-1	TGTGCCAGCATCTCGGACAGCGGGGACACTGAAGCTTTCTTT	CASISDSGDTEAFF
13	-	-	TRBV19	TRBJ2-4	TGTGCCAGTGGTTCCTACCCCTCGAACATTCAGTACTTC	CASGSYPSNIQYF
15	-	-	TRBV29-1	TRBJ1-4	TGCAGCGTTGAAGCCCCTGGCAGGGAGGGCGAAAAACTGTTTTTT	CSVEAPGREGEKLFF
13	-	-	TRBV28	TRBJ1-1	TGTGCCAGCAGTCCGACAGGAATAACTGAAGCTTTCTTT	CASSPTGITEAFF
14	-	-	TRBV2	TRBJ1-6	TGTGCCAGCAGTCGGACACCTGAGGATTCACCCCTCCACTTT	CASSRTPEDSPLHF
15	-	once	TRBV5-1	TRBJ2-3	TGCGCCAGCAGCTTACAGGGAGATAGGACAGATACGCAGTATTTT	CASSLQGDRTDTQYF
15	-	-	TRBV25-1	TRBJ1-3	TGTGCCAGCAGTGAATATCGGTACTCTGGAAACACCATATATTTT	CASSEYRYSGNTIYF
15	-	few	TRBV18	TRBJ1-2	TGTGCCAGCTCACCTCCTGAAGTCAGGGGTTATGGCTACACCTTC	CASSPPEVRGYGYTF
16	TRBD1	few	TRBV7-9	TRBJ2-7	TGTGCCAGCAGCCCAAGGACAGGGGGCGCGTCCTACGAGCAGTACTTC	CASSPRTGGASYEQYF
18	-	-	TRBV4-1	TRBJ2-3	TGCGCCAGCAGCCAAGAACCCCCCGCAGGCCAACTCACAGATACGCAGTATTTT	CASSQEPPAGQLTDTQYF
10	-	-	TRBV20-1	TRBJ2-7	TGCAGTGCGCAAGCCGACGAGCAGTACTTC	CSAQADEQYF
16	-	medium-sized	TRBV2	TRBJ2-1	TGTGCCAGCAGTGAGGACACAGCTGACTCCTACAATGAGCAGTTCTTC	CASSEDTADSYNEQFF
17	-	-	TRBV4-1	TRBJ2-3	TGCGCCAGCAGACGCGTTGGGGCAGGTGCTCCCACAGATACGCAGTATTTT	CASRRVGAGAPTDTQYF
15	-	-	TRBV6-5	TRBJ1-2	TGTGCCAGCAGTTGGGCAGGGGCCGCGGGCTATGGCTACACCTTC	CASSWAGAAGYGYTF
16	TRBD1	few	TRBV5-3	TRBJ2-3	TGTGCCAGAAGCTCCCGGGACAGGGGGTGTCAAGATACGCAGTATTTT	CARSSRDRGCQDTQYF
14	TRBD2	-	TRBV5-1	TRBJ2-7	TGCGCCAGCAGCGGACTAGCGGGGGCCTACGAGCAGTACTTC	CASSGLAGAYEQYF
14	-	-	TRBV27	TRBJ2-1	TGTGCCAGCAGTTTAGGCGGGGTTTACAATGAGCAGTTCTTC	CASSLGGVYNEQFF
14	TRBD2	once	TRBV5-1	TRBJ2-5	TGCGCCAGCAGGAGGAACGGGGGGGCGGAGACCCAGTACTTC	CASRRNGGAETQYF
14	-	-	TRBV5-4	TRBJ2-3	TGTGCCAGCAGCTTGATGCTAGACCCAGATACGCAGTATTTT	CASSLMLDPDTQYF